The 20 T cell receptor beta chains below come from one sample, sequenced in a study of regulatory T cells in long-lasting Graves disease. To make TCR beta libraries, researchers used iRepertoire HTBI primers and Arm-PCR of CDR3 regions. TCRdb redid the calling of the multiplex PCR reads with MiXCR, one entry per CDR3 protein. The sample has approximately 350,000 distinct CDR3 sequences, over 15% seen once; the top ten hold 25% to 30%. Noted time point: newly diagnosed GD, antithyroid drugs for less than 3 months. Extracted PBMC RNA gave rise to the TCR library. The same data also contributed to another study, on T cells in Graves' hyperthyroidism and ophthalmopathy.

The specimen comprised peripheral blood mononuclear cells (PBMCs), sampled at new diagnosis, from a patient treated with antithyroid drugs. The origin of the receptors is a man in his forties with Graves disease.

Details on this clonotype: A much larger clonotype is one base distant, so this may be a read error. This sequence joins TRBV7-2 and TRBJ2-7; D may be TRBD1 (6 bases). The CDR3 runs 14 residues. CDR1 is SGHTA and CDR2 is FQGNSA in the germline V gene. CDR3 in amino acids: CASSPRDNSYGQYF. The CDR3, as DNA: TGTGCCAGCAGCCCCCGGGACAACTCCTACGGGCAGTACTTC.

This clonotype showed up many times. The chain is built from TRBV12-3 or TRBV12-4 and TRBJ2-3; the D call may be TRBD1 or TRBD2 (6 bases each). CDR3 size: 13 residues. The V gene lost 8 bases and the J gene lost 6 bases, with 15 bases spanning the gap. DNA for the CDR3: TGTGCCAGCCGCTATTCGGGGGCCGATACGCAGTATTTT. It translates to CASRYSGADTQYF.

This clonotype has ten or more counts. The chain links TRBV2 to TRBJ2-1; perhaps TRBD1 as D (5 bases). V was pared by 1 base and J by 9 bases, with 10 bases between. Germline CDR1 and CDR2: SNHLY and FYNNEI. CDR3 length: 13 amino acids. The CDR3 nucleotides are TGTGCCAGCAGTGAAGGGTGGGGCACTGAGCAGTTCTTC. As protein: CASSEGWGTEQFF. Complete variable domain (other parts from reference TRBV2 and TRBJ2-1): EPEVTQTPSHQVTQMGQEVILRCVPISNHLYFYWYRQILGQKVEFLVSFYNNEISEKSEIFDDQFSVERPDGSNFTLKIRSTKLEDSAMYFCASSEGWGTEQFFGPGTRLTVL.

Many counts were recorded for this clonotype. V usage is TRBV28 and J usage is TRBJ2-7; a possible D gene is TRBD2 (6 bases). The CDR3 loop spans 13 amino acids. V dropped 3 bases and J dropped 6 bases, with 12 bases sitting between them. Germline-derived CDR1 and CDR2 are MDHEN and SYDVKM. The chain's CDR3 is CASSFLRGSEQYF. The DNA of the CDR3 is TGTGCCAGCAGTTTCCTCCGGGGGAGCGAGCAGTACTTC.

Turning to this clonotype: With a much larger clone just one base away, this may be a read error. The chain joins TRBV9 to TRBJ2-1, with 8 bases matching TRBD2. The CDR3 has 15 amino acids. The germline V gene has CDR1 SGDLS and CDR2 YYNGEE. CDR3 residues: CASSGRGVSSNEQFF. CDR3 coding DNA: TGTGCCAGCAGCGGGCGGGGGGTGTCCTCCAATGAGCAGTTCTTC.

V is TRBV7-2 and J is TRBJ2-3, with 11 nucleotides matching TRBD2. V gave up 6 bases and J gave up 4 bases; unmatched junction bases: 9. CDR1 and CDR2 from the germline V gene are SGHTA and FQGNSA. CDR3 length: 16 amino acids. The CDR3 nucleotides read TGTGCCAGCAGTCCGAGACTAGCGGGGTCCGCAGATACGCAGTATTTT. Translation gives CASSPRLAGSADTQYF. The full variable domain, with the rest looked up from reference TRBV7-2 and TRBJ2-3, is GAGVSQSPSNKVTEKGKDVELRCDPISGHTALYWYRQSLGQGLEFLIYFQGNSAPDKSGLPSDRFSAERTGGSVSTLTIQRTQQEDSAVYLCASSPRLAGSADTQYFGPGTRLTVL.

This clonotype was counted a few times. The J gene is TRBJ2-2, the V gene TRBV6-5; D unresolved. The length of the CDR3 is 13 residues. Germline values: CDR1 MNHEY, CDR2 SVGAGI. With 2 bases removed from V and 3 bases from J, the gap between germline ends came to 4 bases. The CDR3 coding sequence is TGTGCCAGCAGTTACGACTACACCGGGGAGCTGTTTTTT. Its translation is CASSYDYTGELFF.

This clonotype was seen only a few times. Relative to the germline gene, one junction end is altered; a read error may explain this. CDR3 sequence: CASTFNPLSDQPQHF. The CDR3, as DNA: TGTGCCAGCACCTTCAACCCGCTTAGCGATCAGCCCCAGCATTTT. The V and J genes are TRBV28 and TRBJ1-5; no reliable D call. The CDR3 is 15 residues long. CDR1 and CDR2 from the germline V gene are MDHEN and SYDVKM.

This rearrangement joins TRBV5-4 to TRBJ2-3; TRBD2 matches 9 bases. V lost 4 bases, J lost 1 base, and 7 bases stayed unmatched. The germline CDR1 and CDR2 sequences are SGHNT and YYREEE (reference sequence). The CDR3 contains 16 residues. The CDR3 region is CASSKGKRGGTDTQYF. CDR3 bases: TGTGCCAGCAGCAAGGGGAAGCGGGGGGGCACAGATACGCAGTATTTT.

Comment on this clonotype: One end of the junction is discordant with germline, which a read error may explain. The genes are TRBV30 and TRBJ1-1, with 7 bases matching TRBD1. The CDR3 spans 12 residues. Germline CDR1 is GTSNPN and CDR2 is SVGIG (reference sequence). CDR3 bases: TGTGCCTGGAGACAGGGGACCCCTGAACCTTTCTTT. Protein: CAWRQGTPEPFF.

This clonotype showed up just a few times. The rearrangement joins TRBV27 to TRBJ1-2, with 9 positions matching TRBD1. Germline lookup yields CDR1 MNHEY and CDR2 SMNVEV (reference sequence). The CDR3 is 13 amino acids. V shed 8 bases, J shed 1 base, and the junction held 2 bases outside the gene matches. The chain's CDR3 is CASGTGINYGYTF. CDR3 DNA sequence: TGTGCCAGCGGGACAGGGATTAACTATGGCTACACCTTC.

In this sample, this clonotype turned up many times. V usage is TRBV27 and J usage is TRBJ1-6; no definite D call. The CDR3 sequence is 13 residues long. V was clipped by 5 bases and J by 8 bases, with 10 bases between them. Germline values: CDR1 MNHEY, CDR2 SMNVEV (reference sequence). CDR3 in amino acids: CASSVRRDSPLHF. The CDR3 nucleotides read TGTGCCAGCAGTGTGAGGCGGGATTCACCCCTCCACTTT.

This clonotype was detected ten times or more. This chain links TRBV6-4 with TRBJ2-7; D unresolved. This CDR3 comprises 13 residues. Germline loops: CDR1 MRHNA, CDR2 SNTAGT. The CDR3 nucleotides read TGTCACCAACTCCGCCGTCGACTCTACGAGCAGTACTTC. Amino acids: CHQLRRRLYEQYF.

There are many counts of this clonotype. This chain connects TRBV6-2 or TRBV6-3 to TRBJ2-1; TRBD2 might be the D (5 bases). V lost 5 bases to trimming and J lost 9 bases, with 11 bases between them. Per germline, CDR1 MNHEY and CDR2 SVGEGT. There are 12 residues in the CDR3. This chain's CDR3 is CASSEAVGEQFF. The CDR3 DNA follows: TGTGCCAGCAGTGAAGCGGTCGGTGAGCAGTTCTTC.

This clonotype has only one observation. A much larger clonotype is one base distant, so this may be a read error. J is TRBJ2-5 and V is TRBV18; D not certain. Germline loops: CDR1 KGHSH, CDR2 LQKENI. The CDR3 covers 13 residues. The CDR3 region is CVSSPQLQETQYF. The CDR3, as DNA: TGTGTCAGCTCACCACAGCTTCAAGAGACCCAGTACTTC.

The V and J genes are TRBV27 and TRBJ1-4; 7 bases agree with TRBD1. Per germline, CDR1 MNHEY and CDR2 SMNVEV (reference sequence). The J segment lost 7 bases and the V segment lost 5 bases, leaving 13 bases of the junction unmatched. The CDR3 is 16 amino acids. The CDR3 here is CASSTRQGSLSEKLFF. The CDR3 DNA follows: TGTGCCAGCAGTACTCGACAGGGTTCTTTGAGTGAAAAACTGTTTTTT.

This clonotype was counted a few times. This sequence is one base from a far larger clone and is likely a read error. The chain combines TRBV28 with TRBJ1-1; TRBD1 agrees at 7 bases. This CDR3 is 15 amino acids long. The ends lost 4 bases at V and 0 bases at J; junction bases unmatched: 5. Germline assignment: CDR1 MDHEN and CDR2 SYDVKM. CDR3 in DNA: TGTGCCAGCAGTTCACAGGGGACCATGAACACTGAAGCTTTCTTT. It codes for CASSSQGTMNTEAFF.

In its sample, this clonotype was seen once. This sequence joins TRBV9 and TRBJ2-3; 7 bases align to TRBD2. CDR1 and CDR2 from the germline V gene are SGDLS and YYNGEE. This CDR3 spans 15 amino acids. The J segment lost 2 bases and the V segment lost 0 bases, leaving 3 bases of the junction unmatched. The CDR3 DNA is TGTGCCAGCAGCGTAGCGGGGGGAATCACAGATACGCAGTATTTT. Its protein product is CASSVAGGITDTQYF.

This clonotype was counted many times. The chain carries TRBV7-9 and TRBJ1-1; no clear D gene. V lost 5 bases and J 4 bases, leaving 14 bases between the germline ends. The CDR3 has 14 residues. Germline V lookup: CDR1 SEHNR, CDR2 FQNEAQ (reference sequence). The CDR3 loop reads CASSKRTAGTEAFF. The DNA of the CDR3 is TGTGCCAGCAGCAAAAGGACCGCTGGCACTGAAGCTTTCTTT.

This clonotype has a count of ten or more. This rearrangement joins TRBV11-1 to TRBJ2-2; the match to TRBD2 covers 7 bases. The CDR3 covers 17 residues. Germline CDR1 and CDR2: SGHAT and FQDESV (reference sequence). After removal of 5 bases from V and 5 bases from J, the junction contained 14 bases not matched to a gene. The CDR3 DNA sequence: TGTGCCAGCAGCCCGTTTACTGGCCAGGGAGGGACCGGGGAGCTGTTTTTT. Amino acids: CASSPFTGQGGTGELFF.